Shown below are 16 T cell receptor beta chains from a single sample sequenced in a study of early stage breast cancer tumors. The table came from immunoSEQ multiplex PCR; TCRdb's copy has only in-frame clones and leaves some out. The sample records 25,000 to 35,000 clones, 75% to 85% being singletons. Sample: blood. The receptors were gathered from a person between 55 and 69 years old with breast cancer.

This chain connects TRBV29-1 to TRBJ1-2; D might be TRBD1 (6 bases). CDR1 and CDR2 from the germline V gene are SQVTM and ANQGSEA. This CDR3 has 13 amino acids. With 5 bases removed from V and 3 bases from J, the gap between germline ends came to 13 bases. The CDR3 DNA sequence: TGCAGCGTTAGAATCCGACAGGACTATGGCTACACCTTC. Protein product: CSVRIRQDYGYTF. Looking up the rest from reference TRBV29-1 and TRBJ1-2 gives the full variable domain: SAVISQKPSRDICQRGTSLTIQCQVDSQVTMMFWYRQQPGQSLTLIATANQGSEATYESGFVIDKFPISRPNLTFSTLTVSNMSPEDSSIYLCSVRIRQDYGYTFGSGTRLTVV.

CDR3 DNA sequence: TGTGCCAGTAGGGGCCGCGACAGGGCCCAGCCCCAGCATTTT. Protein sequence: CASRGRDRAQPQHF. This chain joins TRBV19 and TRBJ1-5, with TRBD1 identical over 7 bases. Germline CDR1 and CDR2: LNHDA and SQIVND (reference sequence). The V and J ends lost 6 bases and 7 bases, in that order; junction bases with no gene match: 9. This CDR3 has 14 residues.

The chain uses TRBV5-1 and TRBJ1-2; 7 bases map to TRBD1. Germline V gives CDR1 SGHRS, CDR2 YFSETQ. The CDR3 has 16 amino acids. V lost 1 base, J lost 4 bases, and 10 bases stayed unmatched. CDR3 coding DNA: TGCGCCAGCAGCTTGATGGGCAGGGGGGAACTCTATGGCTACACCTTC. It encodes CASSLMGRGELYGYTF.

This clone was detected a few times. The chain joins TRBV25-1 to TRBJ1-1; D may be TRBD1 (5 bases). Germline CDR1 is MGHDK and CDR2 is SYGVNS. The CDR3 totals 14 residues. The V end lost 4 bases, the J end lost 2 bases, and 11 bases lay between the germline ends. The CDR3 sequence: CASSAAGRNTEAFF. CDR3 coding DNA: TGTGCCAGCAGTGCGGCGGGACGTAACACTGAAGCTTTCTTT.

The chain employs TRBV5-1 and TRBJ1-1, with D hard to call. V lost 0 bases to trimming and J lost 3 bases, with 15 bases between them. The germline gives CDR1 SGHRS, CDR2 YFSETQ. The CDR3 has 16 amino acids. CDR3 sequence reads: CASSLVSLTQYTEAFF. The CDR3 DNA follows: TGCGCCAGCAGCTTGGTGAGCCTCACACAGTACACTGAAGCTTTCTTT.

This clone was observed a few times. This chain joins TRBV11-3 and TRBJ2-4, with 8 positions matching TRBD1. There are 14 residues in the CDR3. CDR1 and CDR2 from the germline V gene are SGHNT and YENEEA. V lost 5 bases and J lost 3; bases outside the gene matches: 3. CDR3: CASSPTGGKNIQYF. DNA for the CDR3: TGTGCCAGCAGCCCCACAGGGGGCAAAAACATTCAGTACTTC.

The genes are TRBV2 and TRBJ1-2, with 7 bases aligning to TRBD1. V gave up 8 bases and J gave up 0 bases; unmatched junction bases: 6. This CDR3 is 14 amino acids long. Germline V gene data show CDR1 as SNHLY and CDR2 as FYNNEI. CDR3 sequence reads: CASLRGQSNYGYTF. CDR3 bases: TGTGCCAGCCTAAGGGGGCAGTCTAACTATGGCTACACCTTC. The full variable domain, its missing parts supplied by reference TRBV2 and TRBJ1-2, is EPEVTQTPSHQVTQMGQEVILRCVPISNHLYFYWYRQILGQKVEFLVSFYNNEISEKSEIFDDQFSVERPDGSNFTLKIRSTKLEDSAMYFCASLRGQSNYGYTFGSGTRLTVV.

The chain has TRBV18 and TRBJ2-5; 8 nucleotides align to TRBD1. J gave up 0 bases and V 2 bases, and 5 bases lay outside the gene matches. Germline CDR1 reads KGHSH; CDR2 reads LQKENI. The CDR3 extends over 16 amino acids. The CDR3 sequence: CASSPSTGDDQETQYF. As DNA, the CDR3 is TGTGCCAGCTCACCATCGACAGGGGACGACCAAGAGACCCAGTACTTC.

This clone was recorded only once. This sequence joins TRBV9 and TRBJ2-7; 7 positions match TRBD2. Germline CDR1 is SGDLS and CDR2 is YYNGEE. The CDR3 runs to 16 residues. J lost 0 bases, V lost 2 bases, and 8 bases had no gene match. This CDR3 reads CASSVSSAGPSYEQYF. DNA of the CDR3: TGTGCCAGCAGCGTGTCCTCAGCGGGACCCTCCTACGAGCAGTACTTC. Full variable domain (missing parts from reference TRBV9 and TRBJ2-7): DSGVTQTPKHLITATGQRVTLRCSPRSGDLSVYWYQQSLDQGLQFLIQYYNGEERAKGNILERFSAQQFPDLHSELNLSSLELGDSALYFCASSVSSAGPSYEQYFGPGTRLTVT.

The chain employs TRBV25-1 and TRBJ2-2; 9 bases are a match to TRBD2. CDR1 and CDR2 (germline): MGHDK, SYGVNS. The CDR3 contains 15 residues. V lost 5 bases to trimming and J lost 3 bases; unmatched junction nucleotides: 4. DNA for the CDR3: TGTGCCAGCAGTTCTAGCGGGATAGACACCGGGGAGCTGTTTTTT. Translated, it gives CASSSSGIDTGELFF.

The chain carries TRBV5-4 and TRBJ2-2; 9 nucleotides agree with TRBD1. There are 15 residues in the CDR3. V lost 4 bases and J lost 6; bases outside the gene matches: 7. Germline assignment: CDR1 SGHNT and CDR2 YYREEE (reference sequence). The CDR3 reads CASSPRQGGAGELFF. Here the CDR3 DNA reads TGTGCCAGCAGCCCTCGACAGGGGGGAGCCGGGGAGCTGTTTTTT.

The genes are TRBV9 and TRBJ2-5; D gene uncertain. The germline V and J ends were trimmed by 1 base and 2 bases, with 6 bases remaining between them. The V gene's germline CDR1 is SGDLS and CDR2 YYNGEE. CDR3 length: 13 amino acids. The CDR3 nucleotides are TGTGCCAGCAGCGTATACAGTCAAGAGACCCAGTACTTC. This sequence encodes CASSVYSQETQYF.

The genes are TRBV7-2 and TRBJ2-1, with D possibly matching TRBD2 (5 bases). The V and J ends lost 1 base and 4 bases respectively, with 11 bases between them. This CDR3 has 15 residues. Germline assignment: CDR1 SGHTA and CDR2 FQGNSA. CDR3 DNA sequence: TGTGCCAGCAGCTTAGGACCGGGAAAATACAATGAGCAGTTCTTC. Residues: CASSLGPGKYNEQFF.

V is TRBV7-9 and J is TRBJ1-1; possible D gene TRBD1, 6 bases. CDR1 is SEHNR, CDR2 FQNEAQ, per germline (reference sequence). V gave up 4 bases and J gave up 0 bases, with 15 bases separating them. This CDR3 has 16 residues. The CDR3 is CASSSFVGAMNTEAFF. DNA of the CDR3: TGTGCCAGCAGCTCCTTTGTGGGGGCTATGAACACTGAAGCTTTCTTT. The complete variable domain, with remaining parts taken from reference TRBV7-9 and TRBJ1-1, reads DTGVSQNPRHKITKRGQNVTFRCDPISEHNRLYWYRQTLGQGPEFLTYFQNEAQLEKSRLLSDRFSAERPKGSFSTLEIQRTEQGDSAMYLCASSSFVGAMNTEAFFGQGTRLTVV.

This clone was seen a handful of times. The chain recombines TRBV11-3 with TRBJ2-7; no definite D call. The CDR3 spans 11 residues. Trimming shortened V by 5 bases and J by 4 bases, and 6 bases separated the two germline ends. Germline V gene lookup returns CDR1 SGHNT and CDR2 YENEEA. The CDR3 bases are TGTGCCAGCAGCAAGGAGTACGAGCAGTACTTC. Translating it yields CASSKEYEQYF.

The chain joins TRBV5-1 to TRBJ1-1; 7 bases match TRBD1. Per germline, CDR1 SGHRS and CDR2 YFSETQ. Unmatched junction bases numbered 7, after V lost 6 bases and J lost 2 bases. CDR3 length: 14 amino acids. The CDR3 loop is CASNSGTANTEAFF. The CDR3 nucleotides are TGCGCCAGCAATAGCGGGACAGCCAACACTGAAGCTTTCTTT.